The TCR beta chain described here comes from a study of cytomegalovirus exposure and HLA in healthy donors. This PCR relied on a set of 60 Vbeta primers and 13 Jbeta primers. Measured with immunoSEQ multiplex PCR; TCRdb has only the in-frame clones, and not every one. The table has about 180,000 clones, 75% to 85% seen once. The germline CDR1 and CDR2 sequences are LNHDA and SQIVND (reference sequence). Losses at the gene ends were 3 bases for V and 3 bases for J; bases not matched to a gene: 10. The CDR3 totals 18 residues. Comment on this clone: The antigen remains undetermined.

Study results and caveats: As a later analysis revealed, the rate of TCR association differed by HLA locus, with DRB1 most and HLA-C fewest. Despite most TCR sequences being rare, some public TCRs occurred in many donors. Association of 15,000 to 20,000 TCR beta sequences with HLA alleles was found at 0.05 false discovery rate in a later analysis. In a later analysis, productive TCRs from donors in an Asian-associated ancestry cluster reportedly carried fewer N-insertions than the cohort mean.

The receptor was isolated from a girl aged 2 to 10 in good health and CMV-seropositive. The sequenced material came from PBMCs. This chain joins TRBV19 and TRBJ2-1, with 11 bases aligning to TRBD2. The CDR3 here is CASSIGLAGGHIYNEQFF. As DNA, the CDR3 is TGTGCCAGTAGTATCGGCCTAGCGGGGGGCCATATCTACAATGAGCAGTTCTTC.